Shown below are 31 T cell receptor beta chains from a single sample sequenced in a study of cytomegalovirus exposure and HLA in healthy donors. Researchers ran the PCR with 60 Vbeta and 13 Jbeta primers. Clones were sequenced by immunoSEQ multiplex PCR, and TCRdb holds only the in-frame ones, with some missing. The sample has just over 150,000 clones; roughly 80% are singletons. Source material: PBMCs. These receptors were collected from a woman in her 30s in good health and CMV-seronegative.

This clone showed up just a few times. The chain joins TRBV4-1 to TRBJ1-2; 7 nucleotides match TRBD1. V was pared by 6 bases and J by 4 bases, with 11 bases of the junction left unmatched. This CDR3 spans 15 amino acids. Germline CDR1 MGHRA, CDR2 YSYEKL. CDR3 loop: CASRGIYDRVYGYTF. The DNA for the CDR3 is TGCGCCAGCAGGGGGATTTATGACAGGGTCTATGGCTACACCTTC.

The chain uses TRBV5-1 and TRBJ1-5, with 9 nucleotides matching TRBD1. The V segment lost 3 bases and the J segment 7 bases; nucleotides outside the gene matches: 11. This CDR3 spans 16 amino acids. CDR1 is SGHRS, CDR2 YFSETQ, per germline. CDR3 sequence reads: CASSSLSGTGIQPQHF. Here the CDR3 DNA reads TGCGCCAGCAGCTCCCTATCCGGGACAGGGATCCAGCCCCAGCATTTT.

The rearrangement joins TRBV23-1 to TRBJ2-3; 7 nucleotides agree with TRBD1. TRBV23-1 is classed as an ORF, of uncertain function. The J segment lost 0 bases and the V segment lost 4 bases, leaving 10 bases of the junction unmatched. The CDR3 loop spans 17 amino acids. The CDR3 sequence is CASSPSWTGPSTDTQYF. DNA of the CDR3: TGCGCCAGCAGTCCTTCCTGGACAGGTCCTAGCACAGATACGCAGTATTTT.

This clone is medium-sized in the sample. The V call is TRBV4-1, the J call TRBJ2-2; tentatively, D is TRBD2 (6 bases). This CDR3 region has 16 residues. V was trimmed by 3 bases and J by 1 base, leaving 12 bases between them. Germline CDR1 reads MGHRA; CDR2 reads YSYEKL. The CDR3 sequence: CASSQRRGLNTGELFF. CDR3 bases: TGCGCCAGCAGCCAGAGGCGGGGCCTGAACACCGGGGAGCTGTTTTTT.

The chain is built from TRBV27 and TRBJ1-3; D is unclear. The CDR3 is made up of 14 amino acids. The V and J ends lost 3 bases and 2 bases respectively, with 8 bases between them. CDR1 and CDR2 (germline): MNHEY, SMNVEV (reference sequence). The CDR3 coding sequence is TGTGCCAGCAGTTTTTACCCGGCTGGAAACACCATATATTTT. It specifies CASSFYPAGNTIYF.

The chain recombines TRBV30 with TRBJ2-1, with 7 bases matching TRBD2. The germline V gene encodes CDR1 GTSNPN and CDR2 SVGIG (reference sequence). The CDR3 sequence is 13 residues long. Germline trimming cut 5 bases from V and 7 bases from J; bases unmatched to any gene: 8. The CDR3 coding sequence is TGTGCCTGGGCGGTTCAGGGAGGGAATGAGCAGTTCTTC. As protein: CAWAVQGGNEQFF. The full variable domain, rest sourced from reference TRBV30 and TRBJ2-1, is SQTIHQWPATLVQPVGSPLSLECTVEGTSNPNLYWYRQAAGRGLQLLFYSVGIGQISSEVPQNLSASRPQDRQFILSSKKLLLSDSGFYLCAWAVQGGNEQFFGPGTRLTVL.

The chain couples TRBV10-3 to TRBJ2-1; TRBD2 agrees at 14 bases. V shed 7 bases, J shed 7 bases, and the junction held 6 bases outside the gene matches. Germline V gene sequence: CDR1 ENHRY, CDR2 SYGVKD. This CDR3 contains 15 residues. CDR3 residues: CAIIGTSGGSNEQFF. The CDR3 DNA follows: TGTGCCATCATTGGGACTAGCGGGGGTTCAAATGAGCAGTTCTTC.

V is TRBV5-1 and J is TRBJ2-1, with D hard to call. With 4 bases removed from V and 5 bases from J, the gap between germline ends came to 10 bases. The CDR3 sequence is 13 residues long. Germline CDR1 and CDR2: SGHRS and YFSETQ. Here the CDR3 DNA reads TGCGCCAGCAGCGTGGACGTAGACAATGAGCAGTTCTTC. Protein product: CASSVDVDNEQFF.

V and J are TRBV11-3 and TRBJ2-1; TRBD2 aligns across 8 bases. The CDR3 sequence is 14 residues long. Germline trimming cut 6 bases from V and 4 bases from J; bases unmatched to any gene: 5. Germline CDR1 is SGHNT and CDR2 is YENEEA. CDR3 nucleotides: TGTGCCAGCAGTCCCGGGGGGGCTTACAATGAGCAGTTCTTC. Its translation: CASSPGGAYNEQFF.

This sequence joins TRBV5-6 and TRBJ1-2, with 7 bases lining up with TRBD1. Germline loops: CDR1 SGHDT, CDR2 YYEEEE. Trimming at V came to 2 bases and at J to 5 bases, leaving 6 bases not matched to a gene. The CDR3 is made up of 14 amino acids. Here the CDR3 DNA reads TGTGCCAGCAGCTTAACCGGGACAGAATATGGCTACACCTTC. Its translation: CASSLTGTEYGYTF.

This rearrangement joins TRBV7-3 to TRBJ2-5; 11 nucleotides agree with TRBD2. This CDR3 contains 15 residues. The V gene end was trimmed by 2 bases and the J gene end by 5 bases; junction bases not matched to a gene: 4. Germline CDR1 and CDR2: SGHTA and FQGTGA. The CDR3 is CASSLLAGGGETQYF. CDR3 bases: TGTGCCAGCAGCTTACTAGCGGGGGGCGGGGAGACCCAGTACTTC.

The V and J genes are TRBV7-6 and TRBJ1-3; D not resolved. V shed 0 bases and J shed 0 bases, with 6 bases lying between them. CDR3 size: 15 residues. Germline V gene data show CDR1 as SGHVS and CDR2 as FNYEAQ. The CDR3 reads CASSLAPGSGNTIYF. The CDR3 DNA sequence: TGTGCCAGCAGCTTAGCGCCCGGCTCTGGAAACACCATATATTTT.

The chain uses TRBV29-1 and TRBJ2-7; D call uncertain. The CDR3 loop spans 10 amino acids. V gave up 5 bases and J gave up 6 bases, with 8 bases separating them. From germline, CDR1 is SQVTM and CDR2 ANQGSEA. CDR3 bases: TGCAGCGTTAGACAATCCGAGCAGTACTTC. Its translation: CSVRQSEQYF.

V usage is TRBV6-5 and J usage is TRBJ2-7, with a possible D match to TRBD2 (5 bases). Germline lookup yields CDR1 MNHEY and CDR2 SVGAGI. Trimming removed 6 bases from V and 5 bases from J, with 17 bases in between. CDR3 size: 14 residues. The CDR3 bases are TGTGCCAGCAGCCGCGACGAGGGTGGAAACGAGCAGTACTTC. Encoded protein: CASSRDEGGNEQYF.

The chain has TRBV7-7 and TRBJ2-7; no clear D. Germline V gene data show CDR1 as SSHAT and CDR2 as FNYEAQ (reference sequence). The V gene lost 5 bases and the J gene lost 4 bases, with 15 bases spanning the gap. The CDR3 extends over 14 amino acids. The CDR3 DNA follows: TGTGCCAGCAGCCCACAGAAGGCCCCTTACGAGCAGTACTTC. Residues: CASSPQKAPYEQYF. Complete variable domain (other parts from reference TRBV7-7 and TRBJ2-7): GAGVSQSPRYKVTKRGQDVTLRCDPISSHATLYWYQQALGQGPEFLTYFNYEAQPDKSGLPSDRFSAERPEGSISTLTIQRTEQRDSAMYRCASSPQKAPYEQYFGPGTRLTVT.

The gene calls are TRBV28 and TRBJ2-7; D may be TRBD1 (6 bases). The germline V gene has CDR1 MDHEN and CDR2 SYDVKM. This CDR3 region has 15 residues. The V and J ends lost 3 bases and 0 bases respectively, with 12 bases between them. CDR3 sequence reads: CASSFRGFSSYEQYF. The DNA for the CDR3 is TGTGCCAGCAGTTTTAGGGGGTTTAGCTCCTACGAGCAGTACTTC. Variable domain in full (rest from reference TRBV28 and TRBJ2-7): DVKVTQSSRYLVKRTGEKVFLECVQDMDHENMFWYRQDPGLGLRLIYFSYDVKMKEKGDIPEGYSVSREKKERFSLILESASTNQTSMYLCASSFRGFSSYEQYFGPGTRLTVT.

This clone came up once. The rearrangement uses TRBV7-6 and TRBJ2-3; TRBD2 matches at 13 bases. Trimming at V came to 5 bases and at J to 2 bases, leaving 4 bases not matched to a gene. Germline V gives CDR1 SGHVS, CDR2 FNYEAQ. The CDR3 is made up of 16 amino acids. This CDR3 is CASSRTSGGTTDTQYF. The DNA for the CDR3 is TGTGCCAGCAGCCGGACTAGCGGGGGAACCACAGATACGCAGTATTTT.

The chain combines TRBV21-1 with TRBJ1-5. TRBV21-1 is a pseudogene segment. The CDR3 is 13 residues long. CDR3 DNA: TGTGCCAGCCCCCGGGGGAGCAATCAGCCCCAGCATTTT. This codes for CASPRGSNQPQHF.

The chain has TRBV7-3 and TRBJ2-3; 7 bases match TRBD2. V was clipped by 5 bases and J by 0 bases; unmatched bases: 11. Per germline, CDR1 SGHTA and CDR2 FQGTGA. CDR3 length: 17 residues. As DNA, the CDR3 is TGTGCCAGCAGCCCGAACGGGCGGGGGACTAGCACAGATACGCAGTATTTT. Encoded protein: CASSPNGRGTSTDTQYF.

The chain has TRBV2 and TRBJ2-1; TRBD2 matches 7 bases. CDR3 size: 15 residues. Germline CDR1 SNHLY, CDR2 FYNNEI. The junction had 5 bases not matched to a gene; V was cut back by 3 bases and J by 3 bases. This chain's CDR3 is CASSDLLADYNEQFF. CDR3 DNA sequence: TGTGCCAGCAGTGACCTTCTAGCGGACTACAATGAGCAGTTCTTC.

This chain connects TRBV19 to TRBJ2-1, with 8 bases lining up with TRBD1. V lost 0 bases, J lost 6 bases, and 7 bases stayed unmatched. Looked up from germline, CDR1 is LNHDA and CDR2 is SQIVND (reference sequence). The CDR3 spans 16 residues. CDR3 sequence: CASSIETGAGVNEQFF. The DNA for the CDR3 is TGTGCCAGTAGTATAGAGACAGGGGCCGGGGTCAATGAGCAGTTCTTC.

This sequence joins TRBV28 and TRBJ2-7; weak D call: TRBD2 (6 bases). V was shortened by 5 bases and J by 4 bases, with 21 bases between the two germline ends. CDR3 length: 16 residues. Germline CDR1 MDHEN, CDR2 SYDVKM. The chain's CDR3 is CASSTYGAGGTYEQYF. CDR3 sequence (DNA): TGTGCCAGCAGTACTTATGGGGCAGGTGGGACTTACGAGCAGTACTTC.

This clone was counted only a few times. One end of the junction fails to match germline, which may point to a read error. The chain combines TRBV7-9 with TRBJ1-2; D gene unclear. Germline V gene sequence: CDR1 SEHNR, CDR2 FQNEAQ (reference sequence). This CDR3 is 14 amino acids long. DNA for the CDR3: TGTGCCAGCACCCCAGGAGGGAAACCTTATGACTACACCTTC. It translates to CASTPGGKPYDYTF.

V gene TRBV6-6 combines with J gene TRBJ2-1; 10 bases align to TRBD2. The CDR3 is 14 amino acids. Trimming removed 7 bases from V and 9 bases from J; junction bases left unmatched: 9. Looked up from germline, CDR1 is MNHNY and CDR2 is SVGAGI (reference sequence). CDR3 in DNA: TGTGCCAGCAAGCCGGGACTAGCGTCTTTTGAGCAGTTCTTC. This encodes CASKPGLASFEQFF.

A few counts support this clone. V is TRBV6-6 and J is TRBJ1-2; D may be TRBD1 (5 bases). Trimming took 6 bases from V and 6 from J, leaving 17 bases between them. The CDR3 totals 14 residues. Germline V gene sequence: CDR1 MNHNY, CDR2 SVGAGI (reference sequence). The CDR3 bases are TGTGCCAGCAGACCCAAACCCCGGGGGAATGGCTACACCTTC. The encoded protein is CASRPKPRGNGYTF.

V usage is TRBV13 and J usage is TRBJ2-2; 9 nucleotides line up with TRBD1. This CDR3 contains 16 residues. Germline CDR1 PRHDT, CDR2 FYEKMQ (reference sequence). The V gene end was trimmed by 2 bases and the J gene end by 6 bases; junction bases not matched to a gene: 7. CDR3 nucleotide sequence: TGTGCCAGCAGCTTACTTGGGACAGGGAAGGCCGGGGAGCTGTTTTTT. It codes for CASSLLGTGKAGELFF.

V usage is TRBV6-1 and J usage is TRBJ1-3; TRBD1 matches 12 bases. The CDR3 totals 16 residues. Unmatched junction bases numbered 5, after V lost 4 bases and J lost 4 bases. Germline V CDR1 and CDR2: MNHNS, SASEGT. As DNA, the CDR3 is TGTGCCAGCAGTGTGGGACAGGGGGCGAGGGGAAACACCATATATTTT. This encodes CASSVGQGARGNTIYF.

The chain links TRBV7-9 to TRBJ2-5; D is perhaps TRBD1 (6 bases). Trimming took 3 bases from V and 5 from J, leaving 16 bases between them. The CDR3 has 15 residues. Germline lookup yields CDR1 SEHNR and CDR2 FQNEAQ (reference sequence). The CDR3, as DNA: TGTGCCAGCAGCTTTATACAGGGTCTGGTGGAGACCCAGTACTTC. Encoded protein: CASSFIQGLVETQYF.

This chain connects TRBV2 to TRBJ1-5; unclear D gene. Germline CDR1 reads SNHLY; CDR2 reads FYNNEI. Trimming removed 0 bases from V and 11 bases from J, with 11 bases in between. The CDR3 consists of 13 residues. The CDR3 DNA is TGTGCCAGCAGTGAAGCGGAGTTCGCGGCCCAGCATTTT. Its protein product is CASSEAEFAAQHF.

This chain joins TRBV25-1 and TRBJ1-1; D is unresolved. There are 14 residues in the CDR3. The V and J ends lost 2 bases and 1 base respectively, with 8 bases between them. Germline V gene lookup returns CDR1 MGHDK and CDR2 SYGVNS. The CDR3 spells CASSETGKNTEAFF. DNA for the CDR3: TGTGCCAGCAGTGAAACGGGAAAGAACACTGAAGCTTTCTTT.

This clone was seen only once. The CDR3 is CASRQADGYTF. The CDR3 DNA sequence: TGCGCCAGCAGACAGGCGGATGGCTACACCTTC. This rearrangement joins TRBV5-1 to TRBJ1-2; the D gene is possibly TRBD1 (5 bases). The CDR3 is 11 residues long. Trimming pared 5 bases from V and 6 bases from J, leaving 8 bases between. In germline, CDR1 is SGHRS, CDR2 YFSETQ.